The sequence of this TCR beta chain was determined in a study of blood T cell repertoires in COVID-19. Overall study: Sites across the United States, Italy and Spain contributed samples from acute and convalescent COVID-19.

As processed by the authors: The assay estimated nucleated cells by amplifying reference gene primers. Profiled with immunoSEQ multiplex PCR; TCRdb holds only in-frame clones, not every one. The V and J calls and the clone size are those of that table, but D and trimming were determined from the DNA. The table lists around 190,000 clones, roughly 87% of them singletons. Germline V CDR1 and CDR2: LNHNV, YYDKDF (reference sequence). V lost 5 bases and J lost 2; bases outside the gene matches: 4. The CDR3 has 14 amino acids. The sequence came from a man younger than 35 who had recovered from COVID-19. The chain is built from TRBV15 and TRBJ2-3, with 7 positions matching TRBD1. Material for sequencing was peripheral blood. CDR3 region: CATSRTGSTDTQYF. Here the CDR3 DNA reads TGTGCCACCAGCCGGACAGGTTCCACAGATACGCAGTATTTT.